Listed below are T cell receptor beta chains from one sample, sequenced in a study of blood T cell repertoires in COVID-19. TCRdb's copy holds only in-frame clones and misses some; the assay was immunoSEQ multiplex PCR. The sample carries approximately 94,000 clones, about 89% recorded once. Material: peripheral blood. Receptors originate from a man aged 45-65 years with active COVID-19. Each CDR3 is given with its conserved first and last residue. The D gene is left open where the match is weak. Some rows mark clone size as missing; the rest say once, few, many or name a class of expanded clone.

size,D,J,length,V,DNA,CDR3
few,NA,TRBJ1-2,14,TRBV2,TGTGCCAGCAGCCTGGAGGGCGTGGGCTATGGCTACACCTTC,CASSLEGVGYGYTF
NA,TRBD1,TRBJ1-2,15,TRBV5-4,TGTGCCAGCAGCCCCCAACAGGGGACCCACTATGGCTACACCTTC,CASSPQQGTHYGYTF
NA,TRBD2,TRBJ2-1,15,TRBV6-4,TGTGCCAGCAGTGAAATAGCGGGGGGATACAATGAGCAGTTCTTC,CASSEIAGGYNEQFF
NA,TRBD2,TRBJ2-7,14,TRBV6-5,TGTGCCAGCAGCCCCCGAGCGGGGACCTACGAGCAGTACTTC,CASSPRAGTYEQYF
NA,NA,TRBJ1-4,15,TRBV5-1,TGCGCCAGCAACGAGGGAGGGCGGGGGGATGAAAAACTGTTTTTT,CASNEGGRGDEKLFF
NA,NA,TRBJ1-2,14,TRBV6-5,TGTGCCAGCAGTCCTCCAGACAGGCCCTATGGCTACACCTTC,CASSPPDRPYGYTF
NA,TRBD1,TRBJ1-1,14,TRBV11-3,TGTGCCAGCAGCCTAGGACAGGGATACACTGAAGCTTTCTTT,CASSLGQGYTEAFF
NA,TRBD1,TRBJ1-5,15,TRBV27,TGTGCCAGCAGTTTAGGTGCAGGGGGGTATCAGCCCCAGCATTTT,CASSLGAGGYQPQHF
NA,NA,TRBJ1-4,13,TRBV10-2,TGCGCCAGTAAGGAGGCAACTAATGAAAAACTGTTTTTT,CASKEATNEKLFF
NA,NA,TRBJ1-1,11,TRBV12-3/TRBV12-4,TGTGCCAGCAGCCAGGACACTGAAGCTTTCTTT,CASSQDTEAFF
NA,NA,TRBJ2-2,16,TRBV4-2,TGTGCCAGCAGCCAAGATGGGATACCAGGGACCGGGGAGCTGTTTTTT,CASSQDGIPGTGELFF
NA,NA,TRBJ1-5,15,TRBV7-8,TGTGCCAGCAGCTTAGACAGGACAAGCAATCAGCCCCAGCATTTT,CASSLDRTSNQPQHF
NA,TRBD1,TRBJ2-3,16,TRBV13,TGTGCCAGCAGCCGAGCAGGGGGTTCCGTCACAGATACGCAGTATTTT,CASSRAGGSVTDTQYF
NA,NA,TRBJ1-6,13,TRBV5-1,TGCGCCACAGCGGCAGGGGATGGCGGACCCCTCCACTTT,CATAAGDGGPLHF
NA,TRBD2,TRBJ2-4,13,TRBV28,TGTGCCAGCAGTTTAAGCGGGAGAAACATTCAGTACTTC,CASSLSGRNIQYF
NA,NA,TRBJ1-4,13,TRBV3-1/TRBV3-2,TGTGCCAGCAGCCAGGAGGGCTTAGAAAAACTGTTTTTT,CASSQEGLEKLFF
once,NA,TRBJ2-1,10,TRBV20-1,TGCAGTGCTTCTAGGGGGGAGCAGTTCTTC,CSASRGEQFF
NA,NA,TRBJ1-2,14,TRBV7-9,TGTGCCAGCAGCTGGGGAGGGTCAGACTATGGCTACACCTTC,CASSWGGSDYGYTF
NA,NA,TRBJ2-2,17,TRBV14,TGTGCCAGCAGCCAGGAACTCGGGAGCTTACCCACCGGGGAGCTGTTTTTT,CASSQELGSLPTGELFF
NA,NA,TRBJ2-2,13,TRBV7-3,TGTGCCAGCAGCTTAACAGGGGCCGGGGAGCTGTTTTTT,CASSLTGAGELFF
NA,NA,TRBJ1-2,13,TRBV12-3/TRBV12-4,TGTGCCAGCACCCAAGGGGCCAACTATGGCTACACCTTC,CASTQGANYGYTF
NA,NA,TRBJ2-1,11,TRBV6-5,TGTGCCAGCAGCCGTCCCGGTGAGCAGTTCTTC,CASSRPGEQFF
NA,TRBD2,TRBJ2-5,13,TRBV30,TGTGCCTGGAGGCCTAGCGGGAGGGAGACCCAGTACTTC,CAWRPSGRETQYF
NA,TRBD1,TRBJ1-1,14,TRBV18,TGTGCCAGCTCACCGGCGACCGGGACAGCCACCCCGTTTTTT,CASSPATGTATPFF
NA,NA,TRBJ1-1,16,TRBV10-3,TGTGCCATCAGTGAGCCGGGGAGGGTGGGTGACACTGAAGCTTTCTTT,CAISEPGRVGDTEAFF
NA,NA,TRBJ2-3,13,TRBV18,TGTGCCAGCTCACCCACACGCACAGATACGCAGTATTTT,CASSPTRTDTQYF
few,NA,TRBJ2-5,14,TRBV4-2,TGTGCCAGCAGCCAAGATTTAGAGGCAGAGACCCAGTACTTC,CASSQDLEAETQYF
NA,NA,TRBJ1-2,13,TRBV7-6,TGTGCCAGCAGCCTATTCCCAGGGGATGGCTACACCTTC,CASSLFPGDGYTF
NA,NA,TRBJ2-7,15,TRBV5-1,TGCGCCAGCAGCTTAAATAGCGGTAGTTCCTACGAGCAGTACTTC,CASSLNSGSSYEQYF
NA,NA,TRBJ2-1,14,TRBV11-3,TGTGCCAGCAGCTTAGCGGGTCTCTACAATGAGCAGTTCTTC,CASSLAGLYNEQFF
NA,NA,TRBJ2-1,15,TRBV11-3,TGTGCCAGCAGTTACGGGACAGTAGCGGGACCTGAGCAGTTCTTC,CASSYGTVAGPEQFF
NA,TRBD1,TRBJ1-6,14,TRBV27,TGTGCCAGCAGTTTTGCAGGGGGCTATTCACCCCTCCACTTT,CASSFAGGYSPLHF
NA,NA,TRBJ1-1,12,TRBV7-9,TGTGCCAGCAGCCCCCAGAACACTGAAGCTTTCTTT,CASSPQNTEAFF
NA,NA,TRBJ1-1,13,TRBV6-5,TGTGCCAGCAGGGGGGGTCAGAACACTGAAGCTTTCTTT,CASRGGQNTEAFF
NA,NA,TRBJ1-1,13,TRBV19,TGTGCCTGCGGCGACGGGATGAACACTGAAGCTTTCTTT,CACGDGMNTEAFF
NA,TRBD2,TRBJ2-4,18,TRBV7-9,TGTGCCAGCAGCCCGGAAGAGCGGGGGGGCCTAGCCAAAAACATTCAGTACTTC,CASSPEERGGLAKNIQYF
NA,NA,TRBJ2-5,15,TRBV6-5,TGTGCCAGCAGTCCAATGGAATCTAGCGCCGAGACCCAGTACTTC,CASSPMESSAETQYF
NA,TRBD1,TRBJ2-3,15,TRBV6-1,TGTGCCAGCAGTGACCACAGGGGACCTCTTGATACGCAGTATTTT,CASSDHRGPLDTQYF
NA,TRBD2,TRBJ2-1,14,TRBV3-1/TRBV3-2,TGTGCCAGCAGCCAGGGACTAGCGGACAATGAGCAGTTCTTC,CASSQGLADNEQFF
NA,TRBD1,TRBJ1-2,16,TRBV6-5,TGTGCCAGCAGTTACCTCAGGACAGGGGGCTCCTATGGCTACACCTTC,CASSYLRTGGSYGYTF
NA,NA,TRBJ2-1,17,TRBV2,TGTGCCAGCAGTGAATTTCCGCCGGTGAGCTCCTACAATGAGCAGTTCTTC,CASSEFPPVSSYNEQFF
NA,TRBD1,TRBJ1-6,14,TRBV6-5,TGTGCCAGCAGCGGGACAGGGATTAATTCACCCCTCCACTTT,CASSGTGINSPLHF
NA,TRBD2,TRBJ2-3,19,TRBV2,TGTGCCAGCAGTGAACCAGCGGGGGGAATCACTACCGTCACAGATACGCAGTATTTT,CASSEPAGGITTVTDTQYF
NA,TRBD1,TRBJ2-1,12,TRBV13,TGTGCCAGCAGCTTTGTCAGGGGGGAGCAGTTCTTC,CASSFVRGEQFF
NA,NA,TRBJ2-3,14,TRBV30,TGTGCCTGGAGGGGCGGGAAGTATTCAGATACGCAGTATTTT,CAWRGGKYSDTQYF
NA,NA,TRBJ2-5,12,TRBV14,TGTGCCAGCAGCTTCCGGCAAGAGACCCAGTACTTC,CASSFRQETQYF
NA,TRBD1,TRBJ2-1,16,TRBV6-2/TRBV6-3,TGTGCCAGCAGTCGTGACAGGGGGGTCGGCTACAATGAGCAGTTCTTC,CASSRDRGVGYNEQFF
NA,NA,TRBJ1-1,14,TRBV11-2,TGTGCCAGCAGCTTATTAGACAGCCGGGCGGAAGCTTTCTTT,CASSLLDSRAEAFF
NA,NA,TRBJ2-1,17,TRBV7-8,TGTGCCAGCAGCTCCCGCCGACTAGGAGGCCCCGGGAATGAGCAGTTCTTC,CASSSRRLGGPGNEQFF
NA,TRBD1,TRBJ2-7,13,TRBV29-1,TGCAGCGCCGGGAGACAGGGGCCTGGCGAGCAGTACTTC,CSAGRQGPGEQYF